One and the same sample provided the 24 T cell receptor beta chains below, sequenced in a study of T cells in Graves' hyperthyroidism and ophthalmopathy. The TCR beta CDR3 regions underwent amplification using RNA transcripts as the source. Initially, a first-round RT-PCR of the TCR CDR3 employed the HTBI primer set. MiXCR, applied by TCRdb to the multiplex PCR reads, yields one record per CDR3 protein. The sample yields roughly 300,000 distinct CDR3 sequences, about 18% seen once. Sequencing input: blood. All receptors come from a woman between 50 and 59 years old with Graves' hyperthyroidism.

V gene TRBV30 combines with J gene TRBJ2-5; no clear D gene. The germline V gene encodes CDR1 GTSNPN and CDR2 SVGIG (reference sequence). V lost 3 bases and J 5 bases, leaving 13 bases between the germline ends. The CDR3 covers 13 residues. In nucleotides, the CDR3 is TGTGCCTGGAGGAAACCGGGCGGTGAGACCCAGTACTTC. Translation: CAWRKPGGETQYF.

In its sample, this clonotype was seen a few times. The chain couples TRBV25-1 to TRBJ2-1; D remains ambiguous. The germline gives CDR1 MGHDK, CDR2 SYGVNS. The CDR3 is 14 residues long. Trimming stripped 3 bases from V and 1 base from J, with 7 bases between. As DNA, the CDR3 is TGTGCCAGCAGTGATGAGATGTCCTACAATGAGCAGTTCTTC. Its protein is CASSDEMSYNEQFF.

The V gene is TRBV20-1, the J gene TRBJ2-7, with D perhaps matching TRBD2 (5 bases). CDR1 is DFQATT and CDR2 is SNEGSKA in the germline V gene (reference sequence). The CDR3 has 12 residues. Trimming took 3 bases from V and 1 from J, leaving 7 bases between them. The CDR3 nucleotides are TGCAGTGCTAGGGACTGTTCCTACGAGCAGTACGTC. Translating gives CSARDCSYEQYV.

The sample holds a few counts of this clonotype. The chain combines TRBV20-1 with TRBJ1-1; D gene uncertain. Germline loops: CDR1 DFQATT, CDR2 SNEGSKA (reference sequence). CDR3 length: 13 residues. V was cut by 0 bases and J by 0 bases, with 5 bases left in between. DNA of the CDR3: TGCAGTGCTAGAGATCATCTGAACACTGAAGCTTTCTTT. As protein: CSARDHLNTEAFF.

The table lists this clonotype with many counts. The V and J genes are TRBV27 and TRBJ1-1; tentatively, D is TRBD1 (6 bases). The germline V gene encodes CDR1 MNHEY and CDR2 SMNVEV (reference sequence). The V and J ends lost 2 bases and 2 bases respectively, with 24 bases between them. The CDR3 runs to 19 residues. CDR3 DNA: TGTGCCAGCAGTTTAAAAGGGGGAAGCGGGGCAGCGTACAACACTGAAGCTTTCTTT. Translated, it gives CASSLKGGSGAAYNTEAFF.

This clonotype was counted at least ten times. The chain links TRBV19 to TRBJ1-1, with 11 bases identical to TRBD1. The V gene's germline CDR1 is LNHDA and CDR2 SQIVND (reference sequence). V gave up 3 bases and J gave up 3 bases; unmatched junction bases: 6. The CDR3 extends over 16 amino acids. The CDR3 here is CASSIGTGGFDTEAFF. The CDR3 region has the DNA TGTGCCAGTAGTATCGGGACAGGGGGATTCGACACTGAAGCTTTCTTT.

This clonotype came up many times. The V and J genes are TRBV5-1 and TRBJ2-1; 7 bases line up with TRBD2. Germline CDR1 reads SGHRS; CDR2 reads YFSETQ. Losses at the gene ends were 0 bases for V and 3 bases for J; bases not matched to a gene: 6. This CDR3 has 16 amino acids. The CDR3 DNA reads TGCGCCAGCAGCTTGGGAACAGCGGGGAGCTACAATGAGCAGTTCTTC. This encodes CASSLGTAGSYNEQFF.

The V call is TRBV11-2, the J call TRBJ1-5; D possibly corresponds to TRBD1 (5 bases). CDR1 and CDR2 (germline): SGHAT, FQNNGV. This CDR3 is 13 amino acids long. The germline V and J ends were trimmed by 6 bases and 4 bases, with 10 bases remaining between them. The CDR3 is CASREGRNQPQHF. The CDR3 DNA follows: TGTGCCAGCAGGGAGGGACGGAATCAGCCCCAGCATTTT.

V and J are TRBV19 and TRBJ2-1; 7 bases map to TRBD2. This CDR3 is 14 amino acids long. Germline V gene data show CDR1 as LNHDA and CDR2 as SQIVND (reference sequence). V lost 3 bases and J lost 6; bases outside the gene matches: 5. CDR3: CASSMIAGLNEQFF. In DNA, the CDR3 is TGTGCCAGTAGTATGATAGCGGGCCTCAATGAGCAGTTCTTC.

The V call is TRBV4-2, the J call TRBJ2-1; 10 bases match TRBD2. CDR3 size: 16 residues. CDR1 is LGHNA, CDR2 YNFKEQ, per germline. Losses at the gene ends were 0 bases for V and 9 bases for J; bases not matched to a gene: 8. DNA of the CDR3: TGTGCCAGCAGCCAAGATGGCAGCGGGAGGGCCATTGAGCAGTTCTTC. Translated: CASSQDGSGRAIEQFF.

This clonotype has at least ten counts. This chain links TRBV11-2 with TRBJ2-1; 8 nucleotides line up with TRBD2. The CDR3 is made up of 16 amino acids. Germline V gene sequence: CDR1 SGHAT, CDR2 FQNNGV. V shed 4 bases and J 4 bases; nucleotides not matched to a gene: 9. CDR3 in DNA: TGTGCCAGCAGCTACTCGGGGGGGGCCGCGTACAATGAGCAGTTCTTC. Translating gives CASSYSGGAAYNEQFF.

This clonotype was observed at least ten times. The genes are TRBV6-1 and TRBJ1-6; 7 nucleotides agree with TRBD1. Looked up from germline, CDR1 is MNHNS and CDR2 is SASEGT. The CDR3 has 15 residues. V lost 5 bases to trimming and J lost 8 bases; unmatched junction nucleotides: 9. CDR3 residues: CASSSTGGGDSPLHF. The CDR3, as DNA: TGTGCCAGCAGTTCCACCGGAGGGGGCGATTCACCCCTCCACTTT.

This clonotype was found many times. This chain joins TRBV29-1 and TRBJ1-1; D remains unclear. Germline CDR1 and CDR2: SQVTM and ANQGSEA. V shed 3 bases and J shed 1 base, with 6 bases lying between them. This CDR3 is built from 12 residues. The CDR3 spells CSVDPGNTEAFF. CDR3 nucleotides: TGCAGCGTTGACCCAGGGAACACTGAAGCTTTCTTT.

This sequence joins TRBV12-3 or TRBV12-4 and TRBJ2-1, with D maybe TRBD2 (6 bases). The CDR3 extends over 14 amino acids. Trimming shortened V by 9 bases and J by 7 bases, and 19 bases separated the two germline ends. The CDR3 DNA is TGTGCCAGTAATTTACCGGGACTTCAAAATGAGCAGTTCTTC. As protein: CASNLPGLQNEQFF.

This clonotype came up once. The rearrangement joins TRBV29-1 to TRBJ2-6; unclear D gene. Germline loops: CDR1 SQVTM, CDR2 ANQGSEA. The V and J ends lost 6 bases and 0 bases respectively, with 9 bases between them. The CDR3 length is 14 residues. CDR3 in DNA: TGCAGCGTCGGAAACTTCTCTGGGGCCAACGTCCTGACTTTC. Translating it yields CSVGNFSGANVLTF.

CDR3 bases: TGTGCCAGCAGACCTGGGGGTGGGACAGGGCGCGAGCAGTACTTC. Its protein product is CASRPGGGTGREQYF. The genes are TRBV28 and TRBJ2-7, with 9 bases identical to TRBD1. V shed 6 bases, J shed 6 bases, and the junction held 12 bases outside the gene matches. The CDR3 spans 15 residues. Germline V gene sequence: CDR1 MDHEN, CDR2 SYDVKM.

The table lists this clonotype with many counts. The chain employs TRBV18 and TRBJ1-2, with TRBD1 as a possible D gene (6 bases). Germline CDR1 is KGHSH and CDR2 is LQKENI. V lost 4 bases and J 3 bases, leaving 15 bases between the germline ends. The CDR3 runs 15 residues. CDR3 region: CASSQRQVPHYGYTF. Here the CDR3 DNA reads TGTGCCAGCTCACAACGACAGGTCCCCCACTATGGCTACACCTTC.

The chain has TRBV28 and TRBJ2-7; D possibly uses TRBD1 or TRBD2 (5 bases each). V gave up 4 bases and J gave up 0 bases, with 13 bases separating them. The CDR3 consists of 15 residues. Germline CDR1 is MDHEN and CDR2 is SYDVKM. In DNA, the CDR3 is TGTGCCAGCAGTTCGGCAGGGACGAGCTCCTACGAGCAGTACTTC. Translated, it gives CASSSAGTSSYEQYF. Combining the CDR3 with reference TRBV28 and TRBJ2-7 gives the whole variable domain DVKVTQSSRYLVKRTGEKVFLECVQDMDHENMFWYRQDPGLGLRLIYFSYDVKMKEKGDIPEGYSVSREKKERFSLILESASTNQTSMYLCASSSAGTSSYEQYFGPGTRLTVT.

This chain uses TRBV29-1 with TRBJ2-3; 8 nucleotides match TRBD2. Germline V gene data show CDR1 as SQVTM and CDR2 as ANQGSEA. V lost 1 base and J lost 3; bases outside the gene matches: 6. This CDR3 contains 15 residues. The CDR3 bases are TGCAGCGTTGAAGGGGGACTAGTGGGGACAGATACGCAGTATTTT. Translation gives CSVEGGLVGTDTQYF.

Note on this clonotype: Just one base apart from a much larger clone, this may be a read error. V is TRBV5-5 and J is TRBJ2-1, with 10 bases fitting TRBD1. CDR1 SGHKS and CDR2 YYEKEE come from the germline V gene (reference sequence). The trim removed 6 bases at V and 10 bases at J, leaving 13 bases unmatched. The CDR3 runs 15 residues. The CDR3: CASTQATGQGSEQFF. DNA of the CDR3: TGTGCCAGCACCCAGGCGACGGGACAGGGGAGCGAGCAGTTCTTC.

This clonotype was observed a few times. This chain links TRBV5-5 with TRBJ1-2, with 9 bases aligning to TRBD1. The trim removed 4 bases at V and 7 bases at J, leaving 8 bases unmatched. CDR1 and CDR2 (germline): SGHKS, YYEKEE (reference sequence). The length of the CDR3 is 14 residues. The CDR3 loop is CASSPVWDRVGYTF. The CDR3 DNA reads as TGTGCCAGCAGCCCGGTGTGGGACAGGGTTGGCTACACCTTC.

V is TRBV28 and J is TRBJ2-6; 9 bases line up with TRBD2. This CDR3 has 15 amino acids. Germline lookup yields CDR1 MDHEN and CDR2 SYDVKM. The trim removed 8 bases at V and 2 bases at J, leaving 4 bases unmatched. The CDR3 DNA is TGTGCCAGCGGGCGGGGGGGGGCTGGGGCCAACGTCCTGACTTTC. Protein product: CASGRGGAGANVLTF.

This chain joins TRBV7-3 and TRBJ1-2; no reliable D call. Germline V gene data show CDR1 as SGHTA and CDR2 as FQGTGA. This CDR3 is built from 13 residues. The V and J ends lost 5 bases and 2 bases respectively, with 9 bases between them. DNA for the CDR3: TGTGCCAGCAGCCCCAATGTGAACTATGGCTACACCTTC. The encoded protein is CASSPNVNYGYTF.

This clonotype has ten or more counts. The chain joins TRBV6-1 to TRBJ2-7, with 13 bases that match TRBD2. Germline CDR1 MNHNS, CDR2 SASEGT. CDR3 size: 16 residues. V trimming: 5 bases; J trimming: 5 bases; junction bases outside the gene matches: 9. The CDR3 DNA follows: TGTGCCAGCAGTCCCGGAACTAGCGGGAGGGGAAACGAGCAGTACTTC. The encoded protein is CASSPGTSGRGNEQYF.